The 9 T cell receptor beta chains listed next were all sequenced from one sample in a study of T-cell memory formation after mild COVID-19. TCRdb re-called the 5' RACE reads through MiXCR, storing one row per CDR3 protein. Of some 410,000 distinct CDR3 sequences listed, 23% were seen once; the top ten hold under 15%. The sequencing input was PBMCs or a T cell subset sorted from them (not recorded which). These receptor sequences come from an adult woman who had mild COVID-19 (a few samples of this study predate the infection). Cell type and time point are not known.

A few counts support this clonotype. The V gene is TRBV20-1, the J gene TRBJ1-1; D is perhaps TRBD1 (5 bases). The germline V gene encodes CDR1 DFQATT and CDR2 SNEGSKA (reference sequence). The CDR3 loop spans 11 amino acids. Trimming left V 2 bases short and J 11 bases short, with 12 bases between. DNA of the CDR3: TGCAGTGCTAGAAGGACAAGAGGGGCTTTCTTT. Encoded protein: CSARRTRGAFF.

This clonotype has only a few counts. The CDR3 region is CASSPAGRAGELFF. The CDR3 bases are TGTGCCAGCAGCCCAGCGGGGAGGGCCGGGGAGCTGTTTTTT. The chain couples TRBV11-2 to TRBJ2-2; 7 bases align to TRBD2. V gave up 5 bases and J gave up 6 bases; unmatched junction bases: 6. There are 14 residues in the CDR3. In germline, CDR1 is SGHAT, CDR2 FQNNGV.

This clonotype was found a few times. The chain is built from TRBV5-5 and TRBJ2-5, with D unclear. CDR3 length: 14 residues. Germline V gene data show CDR1 as SGHKS and CDR2 as YYEKEE (reference sequence). V was clipped by 0 bases and J by 0 bases, with 6 bases between them. The CDR3 reads CASSLDYNQETQYF. The CDR3 DNA sequence: TGTGCCAGCAGCTTGGACTATAACCAAGAGACCCAGTACTTC.

The gene calls are TRBV9 and TRBJ1-2; 9 bases match TRBD1. The germline CDR1 and CDR2 sequences are SGDLS and YYNGEE. This CDR3 has 14 residues. J lost 5 bases, V lost 3 bases, and 5 bases had no gene match. CDR3 sequence: CASSGDGTGYGYTF. DNA of the CDR3: TGTGCCAGCAGCGGAGACGGGACAGGGTATGGCTACACCTTC.

This clonotype was picked up a small number of times. The V and J genes are TRBV7-9 and TRBJ2-2; D gene uncertain. CDR1 SEHNR and CDR2 FQNEAQ come from the germline V gene (reference sequence). The CDR3 spans 14 residues. V was cut by 5 bases and J by 5 bases, with 12 bases left in between. The CDR3 here is CASSPTSTTGELFF. CDR3 coding DNA: TGTGCCAGCAGCCCGACGAGTACGACCGGGGAGCTGTTTTTT.

V usage is TRBV6-5 and J usage is TRBJ2-7; 7 bases align to TRBD1. Trimming at V came to 5 bases and at J to 3 bases, leaving 7 bases not matched to a gene. This CDR3 is built from 14 residues. Per germline, CDR1 MNHEY and CDR2 SVGAGI. CDR3 nucleotides: TGTGCCAGCAGTCGAGGACAGGTCCTCTACGAGCAGTACTTC. Protein product: CASSRGQVLYEQYF.

This clonotype was picked up a small number of times. The V and J genes are TRBV12-3 or TRBV12-4 and TRBJ2-7; 12 positions match TRBD2. This CDR3 is built from 16 residues. With 6 bases clipped from V and 4 bases from J, the junction kept 10 bases outside the gene matches. CDR3 bases: TGTGCCAGCAGCAAGGGACTAGCGGGCTCCGGGTACGAGCAGTACTTC. Protein sequence: CASSKGLAGSGYEQYF.

This clonotype turned up a few times. The chain combines TRBV4-3 with TRBJ2-7; 8 positions match TRBD2. CDR3 length: 16 residues. Germline V lookup: CDR1 LGHNA, CDR2 YSLEER. J lost 2 bases, V lost 3 bases, and 9 bases had no gene match. The CDR3 DNA is TGCGCCAGCAGCCATACCCTAGCGGGCAATCCCTACGAGCAGTACTTC. This codes for CASSHTLAGNPYEQYF.

This clonotype was seen a handful of times. At one end, the junction sequence differs from germline, possibly due to a read error. This chain uses TRBV7-7 with TRBJ2-3; 7 bases are shared with TRBD1. Germline V gene data show CDR1 as SSHAT and CDR2 as FNYEAQ (reference sequence). CDR3 size: 16 residues. Here the CDR3 reads CASSLRGGHQADTQYF. The CDR3 DNA sequence: TGTGCTAGCAGCTTAAGAGGGGGCCACCAGGCAGATACGCAGTATTTT.